This TCR beta chain comes out of a study of T cell repertoires in cytomegalovirus infection. Study as a whole: The authors relied on CMV epitopes, both recently identified HLA-C-restricted and well-studied HLA-B-restricted. Public TCR beta signatures indicated both CMV infection and matching HLA type.

Details on this clonotype: Its target is unknown.

TCRdb itself ran the reads through MiXCR, one entry per CDR3 protein. The table records 700,000 to 850,000 distinct CDR3 sequences, about 31% of them present only once. The CDR3 has 12 residues. CDR1 is LNHNV, CDR2 YYDKDF, per germline (reference sequence). The V end was cut by 4 bases, the J end by 5 bases, with 8 bases between. General study results and limits: Identification of carriers of CMV plus the relevant HLA was achieved through cumulative public TCR beta family frequency. HLA-C-restricted CMV clonotypes gave the most frequent clonotype in two of eight donors.

The sequences come from cultured CD8+ T cells from PBMCs, collected from culture after CMV antigen stimulation. The V gene is TRBV15, the J gene TRBJ2-5, with unresolved D. The sequence derives from a human donor in good health (CMV status not recorded). Some clones in this sample may be carry-over from other donors' samples. CDR3 sequence: CATSTAGETQYF. DNA of the CDR3: TGTGCCACCAGCACAGCCGGGGAGACCCAGTACTTC.